This is a list of T cell receptor beta chains from one sample in a study of beta chain features in type 1 diabetes. Data came from immunoSEQ multiplex PCR; TCRdb stores just in-frame clones and leaves some out. The data contain 300,000 to 400,000 clones, roughly 9.6% of them singletons. The sample consisted of naive CD4+ T cells from blood. The receptors stem from a woman in her twenties or thirties in good health. The CDR3 runs from the conserved cysteine through the conserved F or W. Fields, in order: D gene, clone size, J gene, V gene, CDR3 protein, CDR3 DNA. D genes are given only for firm matches. The listing skips clone size in some rows; elsewhere it reads once, few, many or a size class.

. | few | TRBJ2-1 | TRBV28 | CASSGSGLYNEQFF | TGTGCCAGCAGTGGTAGCGGCCTCTACAATGAGCAGTTCTTC
TRBD2 | . | TRBJ2-7 | TRBV29-1 | CSVERLAGNDEQYF | TGCAGCGTGGAAAGACTAGCGGGAAACGACGAGCAGTACTTC
TRBD1 | . | TRBJ2-1 | TRBV28 | CASSVDRDEQFF | TGTGCCAGCAGTGTAGACAGGGACGAGCAGTTCTTC
. | . | TRBJ2-7 | TRBV6-6 | CASSYPTYEQYF | TGTGCCAGCAGTTACCCAACCTACGAGCAGTACTTC
. | few | TRBJ2-7 | TRBV18 | CASSPYQGRQSYEQYF | TGTGCCAGCTCACCATATCAGGGGCGCCAGTCCTACGAGCAGTACTTC
TRBD2 | few | TRBJ2-1 | TRBV7-2 | CASSLEGAGYHEQFF | TGTGCCAGCAGCTTAGAGGGAGCGGGGTACCATGAGCAGTTCTTC
TRBD1 | . | TRBJ2-3 | TRBV2 | CASLTGASTDTQYF | TGTGCCAGCCTGACAGGGGCTAGCACAGATACGCAGTATTTT
TRBD1 | few | TRBJ1-3 | TRBV5-6 | CASSQLRDRWSSGNTIYF | TGTGCCAGCAGCCAACTACGGGACAGGTGGAGCTCTGGAAACACCATATATTTT
TRBD1 | few | TRBJ1-2 | TRBV14 | CASSRVRDSPYGYTF | TGTGCCAGCAGCCGGGTTAGGGACAGTCCCTACGGCTACACCTTC
. | . | TRBJ2-5 | TRBV7-2 | CASSLVGPETQYF | TGTGCCAGCAGCTTAGTGGGGCCAGAGACCCAGTACTTC
TRBD2 | . | TRBJ2-5 | TRBV9 | CASSVGGAGASVTQYF | TGTGCCAGCAGCGTAGGTGGAGCGGGAGCTTCGGTGACCCAGTACTTC
. | . | TRBJ2-7 | TRBV9 | CASSGGRVNYEQYF | TGTGCCAGCAGCGGCGGCAGGGTAAATTACGAGCAGTACTTC
. | few | TRBJ1-4 | TRBV2 | CASSVVLRRSREKLFF | TGTGCCAGCAGTGTGGTTTTGAGGCGGTCACGGGAAAAACTGTTTTTT
TRBD1 | . | TRBJ2-7 | TRBV18 | CASSRTGDEQYF | TGTGCCAGCTCACGTACAGGGGACGAGCAGTACTTC
. | . | TRBJ1-2 | TRBV27 | CASSLRGYGYTF | TGTGCCAGCAGCTTAAGGGGCTATGGCTACACCTTC
. | few | TRBJ2-1 | TRBV28 | CASTESGPYNEQFF | TGTGCCAGCACGGAGTCAGGGCCTTACAATGAGCAGTTCTTC
TRBD2 | . | TRBJ2-7 | TRBV28 | CASSVTSGMSYEQYF | TGTGCCAGCAGTGTGACTAGCGGGATGTCCTACGAGCAGTACTTC
TRBD1 | . | TRBJ2-7 | TRBV7-9 | CASSKGQGNYEQYF | TGTGCCAGCAGCAAAGGACAGGGTAACTACGAGCAGTACTTC
TRBD2 | few | TRBJ2-1 | TRBV5-5 | CASSLIAGVYNEQFF | TGTGCCAGCAGCCTAATAGCGGGGGTCTACAATGAGCAGTTCTTC
TRBD2 | few | TRBJ2-3 | TRBV9 | CASSVGLAGATDTQYF | TGTGCCAGCAGCGTCGGATTAGCGGGGGCCACAGATACGCAGTATTTT
. | few | TRBJ2-7 | TRBV7-8 | CASSLPDRIREQYF | TGTGCCAGCAGCTTACCCGACAGGATTCGCGAGCAGTACTTC
TRBD2 | few | TRBJ2-1 | TRBV27 | CASSLLGGSSYNEQFF | TGTGCCAGCAGTTTATTAGGCGGGAGCTCCTACAATGAGCAGTTCTTC
. | . | TRBJ2-1 | TRBV5-4 | CASSQGGGNNEQFF | TGTGCCAGCAGCCAGGGAGGGGGAAACAATGAGCAGTTCTTC
TRBD1 | . | TRBJ2-4 | TRBV11-2 | CASSLAGQGLGGKNIQYF | TGTGCCAGCAGCTTAGCGGGACAGGGGCTTGGGGGCAAAAACATTCAGTACTTC
TRBD2 | . | TRBJ2-6 | TRBV29-1 | CSVVTSGSSGANVLTF | TGCAGCGTGGTGACTAGCGGGAGTTCTGGGGCCAACGTCCTGACTTTC
TRBD2 | few | TRBJ2-7 | TRBV4-2 | CASSQDASGSSYEQYF | TGTGCCAGCAGCCAAGATGCTAGCGGGAGCTCCTACGAGCAGTACTTC
TRBD1 | . | TRBJ2-7 | TRBV4-2 | CASSQNRGNYEQYF | TGTGCCAGCAGCCAAAACAGGGGGAACTACGAGCAGTACTTC
TRBD1 | few | TRBJ1-5 | TRBV18 | CASSPGTGGGFDGNQPQHF | TGTGCCAGCTCACCAGGGACAGGGGGAGGATTCGATGGCAATCAGCCCCAGCATTTT
. | few | TRBJ2-2 | TRBV7-3 | CASSLSPSWDTGELFF | TGTGCCAGCAGCTTAAGTCCTAGCTGGGACACCGGGGAGCTGTTTTTT
TRBD2 | few | TRBJ2-3 | TRBV7-7 | CASSLDLAADTQYF | TGTGCTAGCAGCTTAGATCTAGCGGCGGATACGCAGTATTTT
TRBD1 | few | TRBJ2-7 | TRBV7-8 | CASSLGAGGYEQYF | TGTGCCAGCAGCTTAGGGGCAGGGGGCTACGAGCAGTACTTC
TRBD1 | . | TRBJ1-2 | TRBV29-1 | CSVAKGTVDGYTF | TGCAGCGTCGCCAAGGGGACAGTGGATGGCTACACCTTC
TRBD2 | few | TRBJ2-7 | TRBV30 | CAWSIVRLAGTYEQYF | TGTGCCTGGAGTATTGTGCGGCTAGCGGGCACCTACGAGCAGTACTTC
TRBD1 | few | TRBJ1-4 | TRBV5-6 | CASRWTGGDEKLFF | TGTGCCAGCAGATGGACAGGGGGCGATGAAAAACTGTTTTTT
TRBD2 | . | TRBJ2-1 | TRBV6-1 | CASSAAGTSGYNEQFF | TGTGCCAGCAGTGCGGCCGGGACTAGCGGATACAATGAGCAGTTCTTC
TRBD2 | few | TRBJ2-1 | TRBV2 | CASIAGVGYNEQFF | TGTGCCAGCATAGCGGGAGTGGGGTACAATGAGCAGTTCTTC
TRBD1 | . | TRBJ2-1 | TRBV28 | CASSTGTGINEQFF | TGTGCCAGCAGTACCGGGACAGGGATCAATGAGCAGTTCTTC
. | . | TRBJ2-4 | TRBV6-1 | CASSEGPGPRAKNIQYF | TGTGCCAGCAGTGAAGGTCCAGGGCCAAGAGCCAAAAACATTCAGTACTTC